The next 28 T cell receptor beta chains were all read from a single sample in a study of blood T cells in healthy people across ages. A second PCR of about 6 to 12 cycles used a sample-barcoded 5' primer and a J-beta primer mix. Each CDR3 protein is one row after TCRdb ran MiXCR on the 5' RACE reads. The table includes over 600,000 distinct CDR3 sequences, around a fifth detected once. Sequenced input: blood. The origin of the receptors is a man in his sixties or seventies in good health.

This clonotype was picked up many times. The chain recombines TRBV4-1 with TRBJ2-5; 10 bases align to TRBD2. The tail of the sequence fits TRBJ2-1 better, so the J call may be wrong. This CDR3 has 14 residues. The V gene's germline CDR1 is MGHRA and CDR2 YSYEKL. This CDR3 reads CASSQELAGYEQFF. As DNA, the CDR3 is TGCGCCAGCAGCCAAGAACTAGCGGGGTACGAGCAGTTCTTC.

The chain has TRBV5-6 and TRBJ2-4, with 10 bases matching TRBD2. The CDR3 extends over 16 amino acids. With 4 bases clipped from V and 6 bases from J, the junction kept 10 bases outside the gene matches. Germline V gives CDR1 SGHDT, CDR2 YYEEEE. The CDR3 reads CASSLDRLAGGNIQYF. The CDR3 DNA is TGTGCCAGCAGCCTGGATCGACTAGCGGGTGGAAACATTCAGTACTTC.

This clonotype turned up a few times. The chain combines TRBV2 with TRBJ2-1, with 10 bases matching TRBD1. The CDR3 has 14 residues. With V trimmed by 6 bases and J by 4 bases, 3 bases remained unmatched. The germline gives CDR1 SNHLY, CDR2 FYNNEI. The CDR3 is CASRRDRGYNEQFF. Written as DNA, the CDR3 is TGTGCCAGCAGGAGGGACAGGGGATACAATGAGCAGTTCTTC.

This clonotype was counted ten times or more. The chain recombines TRBV29-1 with TRBJ2-1; the D gene is possibly TRBD2 (6 bases). V gave up 6 bases and J gave up 8 bases, with 11 bases separating them. The CDR3 covers 11 residues. In germline, CDR1 is SQVTM, CDR2 ANQGSEA. The CDR3 DNA reads as TGCAGCGTGACTAGTAGGGATGAGCAGTTCTTC. Its translation is CSVTSRDEQFF.

The genes are TRBV6-5 and TRBJ1-5; 8 nucleotides agree with TRBD1. Germline V gives CDR1 MNHEY, CDR2 SVGAGI. Trimming cost V 4 bases and J 5 bases; bases outside gene matches: 4. CDR3 length: 14 amino acids. CDR3 DNA sequence: TGTGCCAGCAGTTTACGACAGGGGTATCAGCCCCAGCATTTT. As protein: CASSLRQGYQPQHF.

V gene TRBV3-1 combines with J gene TRBJ2-1, with 8 bases fitting TRBD2. The CDR3 length is 16 residues. Trimming at V came to 4 bases and at J to 1 base, leaving 6 bases not matched to a gene. Germline V gene data show CDR1 as LGHDT and CDR2 as YNNKEL (reference sequence). The CDR3 protein is CASSRISGASYNEQFF. Written as DNA, the CDR3 is TGTGCCAGCAGCCGAATTAGCGGGGCTTCCTACAATGAGCAGTTCTTC.

The rearrangement uses TRBV28 and TRBJ2-4; perhaps TRBD2 as D (5 bases). The CDR3 length is 16 residues. Germline values: CDR1 MDHEN, CDR2 SYDVKM. The V end lost 8 bases, the J end lost 0 bases, and 17 bases lay between the germline ends. CDR3 in DNA: TGTGCCAGCCAGCCGGCTAGCAGGAGAGCCAAAAACATTCAGTACTTC. Its protein is CASQPASRRAKNIQYF.

The J gene is TRBJ1-2, the V gene TRBV5-1, with 8 bases fitting TRBD1. The CDR3 contains 16 residues. Looked up from germline, CDR1 is SGHRS and CDR2 is YFSETQ. Unmatched junction bases numbered 14, after V lost 4 bases and J lost 6 bases. As DNA, the CDR3 is TGCGCCAGCAGCGTACTCAGGGGGCCGCTACGGGATGGCTACACCTTC. It specifies CASSVLRGPLRDGYTF. Combining the CDR3 with reference TRBV5-1 and TRBJ1-2 gives the whole variable domain KAGVTQTPRYLIKTRGQQVTLSCSPISGHRSVSWYQQTPGQGLQFLFEYFSETQRNKGNFPGRFSGRQFSNSRSEMNVSTLELGDSALYLCASSVLRGPLRDGYTFGSGTRLTVV.

A few counts support this clonotype. The V gene is TRBV7-9, the J gene TRBJ2-7, with a weak D call TRBD2 (6 bases). CDR3 size: 14 residues. Trimming removed 6 bases from V and 0 bases from J, with 12 bases in between. Germline V gives CDR1 SEHNR, CDR2 FQNEAQ (reference sequence). CDR3 sequence reads: CASSRQTSSYEQYF. The CDR3 DNA reads TGTGCCAGCAGTAGACAGACTAGCTCCTACGAGCAGTACTTC.

There are many counts of this clonotype. The chain joins TRBV12-3 or TRBV12-4 to TRBJ2-5, with D uncertain. This CDR3 has 13 residues. Trimming took 8 bases from V and 7 from J, leaving 17 bases between them. The CDR3 sequence is CASGKTGSGTQYF. DNA of the CDR3: TGTGCCAGCGGCAAGACTGGGTCGGGGACCCAGTACTTC.

This clonotype was observed at least ten times. The J gene is TRBJ2-3, the V gene TRBV6-6; 7 nucleotides agree with TRBD2. The germline V gene has CDR1 MNHNY and CDR2 SVGAGI (reference sequence). The J segment lost 0 bases and the V segment lost 5 bases, leaving 2 bases of the junction unmatched. CDR3 length equals 14 residues. The CDR3 spells CASSSGKSTDTQYF. CDR3 nucleotides: TGTGCCAGCAGTAGCGGGAAGAGCACAGATACGCAGTATTTT.

This sequence joins TRBV7-9 and TRBJ2-3; the match to TRBD2 covers 11 bases. The V segment lost 6 bases and the J segment 8 bases; nucleotides outside the gene matches: 7. The V gene's germline CDR1 is SEHNR and CDR2 FQNEAQ (reference sequence). This CDR3 comprises 14 residues. The CDR3 here is CASSSTSGSGTQYF. DNA of the CDR3: TGTGCCAGCAGTTCTACTAGCGGGAGCGGTACGCAGTATTTT.

This sequence joins TRBV19 and TRBJ1-1; 8 positions match TRBD1. The CDR3 is 14 residues long. V shed 5 bases, J shed 4 bases, and the junction held 6 bases outside the gene matches. Germline V lookup: CDR1 LNHDA, CDR2 SQIVND (reference sequence). The CDR3 nucleotides are TGTGCCAGTAGTGTGACAGGGGCCCTCACTGAAGCTTTCTTT. It is translated as CASSVTGALTEAFF. The entire variable domain, with the rest obtained from reference TRBV19 and TRBJ1-1, is as follows: DGGITQSPKYLFRKEGQNVTLSCEQNLNHDAMYWYRQDPGQGLRLIYYSQIVNDFQKGDIAEGYSVSREKKESFPLTVTSAQKNPTAFYLCASSVTGALTEAFFGQGTRLTVV.

A few counts support this clonotype. The genes are TRBV25-1 and TRBJ2-2; 9 nucleotides align to TRBD2. CDR3 length equals 15 residues. CDR1 and CDR2 from the germline V gene are MGHDK and SYGVNS. V was pared by 5 bases and J by 6 bases, with 7 bases of the junction left unmatched. Here the CDR3 DNA reads TGTGCCAGCAGTCCAGCTAGCGGGATGCCCGGGGAGCTGTTTTTT. Protein sequence: CASSPASGMPGELFF.

For the CDR3, the DNA is TGTGCCAGCAGCCCGACCCCCACAAGGGAAGCTTTCTTT. Translating it yields CASSPTPTREAFF. The chain is built from TRBV7-2 and TRBJ1-1; no reliable D call. The CDR3 runs 13 residues. Germline values: CDR1 SGHTA, CDR2 FQGNSA. Trimming took off 5 bases at V and 8 bases at J, with 15 bases between the two ends.

The V gene is TRBV5-6, the J gene TRBJ2-7; the D is unclear. CDR1 SGHDT and CDR2 YYEEEE come from the germline V gene. V was shortened by 6 bases and J by 3 bases, with 10 bases between the two germline ends. The CDR3 sequence is 12 residues long. The CDR3 sequence: CASTKHYYEQYF. DNA of the CDR3: TGTGCCAGCACCAAGCATTACTACGAGCAGTACTTC.

This clonotype came up a few times. This chain's CDR3 is CASSTRQGSHTGELFF. The CDR3 DNA follows: TGTGCCAGCAGTACCCGACAGGGGTCGCACACCGGGGAGCTGTTTTTT. The chain employs TRBV25-1 and TRBJ2-2, with 8 bases lining up with TRBD1. This CDR3 is built from 16 residues. With 5 bases clipped from V and 3 bases from J, the junction kept 8 bases outside the gene matches. Germline CDR1 MGHDK, CDR2 SYGVNS.

There are a few counts of this clonotype. V and J are TRBV20-1 and TRBJ1-5; D is unresolved. The CDR3 length is 15 residues. V was trimmed by 3 bases and J by 2 bases, leaving 14 bases between them. The V gene's germline CDR1 is DFQATT and CDR2 SNEGSKA (reference sequence). CDR3 residues: CSARLTEVGNQPQHF. The CDR3 DNA reads as TGCAGTGCTAGGCTCACGGAGGTAGGCAATCAGCCCCAGCATTTT.

This clonotype was detected a few times. This chain connects TRBV12-3 or TRBV12-4 to TRBJ2-3, with TRBD2 matching over 10 bases. This CDR3 contains 13 residues. Trimming cost V 6 bases and J 7 bases; bases outside gene matches: 4. CDR3 sequence: CASSRTSGHTQYF. CDR3 DNA sequence: TGTGCCAGCAGCCGGACTAGCGGACATACGCAGTATTTT.

This clonotype was seen many times. The chain is built from TRBV10-3 and TRBJ1-2; 8 nucleotides align to TRBD1. The CDR3 consists of 15 residues. Per the germline V gene, CDR1 is ENHRY and CDR2 is SYGVKD. Trimming took 0 bases from V and 6 from J; bases not matched to a gene: 6. CDR3: CAISESLTGADGYTF. The CDR3 DNA sequence: TGTGCCATCAGTGAGTCCCTGACAGGGGCGGATGGCTACACCTTC.

The chain uses TRBV20-1 and TRBJ2-3, with unresolved D. The CDR3 extends over 15 amino acids. CDR1 DFQATT and CDR2 SNEGSKA come from the germline V gene (reference sequence). V lost 2 bases and J lost 3, with 15 bases in between. The CDR3 region has the DNA TGCAGTGCTAGACCCGACTGGCATAGTACAGATACGCAGTATTTT. Amino acids: CSARPDWHSTDTQYF.

A few counts support this clonotype. The CDR3 bases are TGTGCCACCAAGAAATCCTTAGCGGTCAGCTCCTACAATGAGCAGTTCTTC. Encoded protein: CATKKSLAVSSYNEQFF. This chain joins TRBV6-2 or TRBV6-3 and TRBJ2-1, with D perhaps TRBD2 (6 bases). CDR1 and CDR2 (germline): MNHEY, SVGEGT. Trimming shortened V by 10 bases and J by 0 bases, and 22 bases separated the two germline ends. The CDR3 spans 17 residues.

The V call is TRBV5-1, the J call TRBJ2-3; D perhaps matches TRBD2 (6 bases). The CDR3 covers 16 residues. With 0 bases removed from V and 3 bases from J, the gap between germline ends came to 14 bases. Germline V CDR1 and CDR2: SGHRS, YFSETQ. CDR3 loop: CASSLGVAGSTDTQYF. The CDR3 DNA is TGCGCCAGCAGCTTGGGGGTGGCGGGGTCTACAGATACGCAGTATTTT.

The chain couples TRBV5-4 to TRBJ2-5; D is uncertain. The J call is uncertain, as TRBJ2-1 better fits the DNA end. This CDR3 comprises 13 residues. Per germline, CDR1 SGHNT and CDR2 YYREEE (reference sequence). CDR3 amino acids: CASSSKEVGEQFF. In nucleotides, the CDR3 is TGTGCCAGCAGCTCGAAAGAGGTTGGGGAGCAGTTCTTC.

The V gene is TRBV12-3 or TRBV12-4, the J gene TRBJ2-1; perhaps TRBD2 as D (6 bases). Trimming shortened V by 3 bases and J by 7 bases, and 13 bases separated the two germline ends. This CDR3 has 14 amino acids. CDR3 protein: CASSFPGSLNEQFF. The CDR3 DNA reads TGTGCCAGCAGTTTTCCCGGGAGCTTAAATGAGCAGTTCTTC.

The genes are TRBV20-1 and TRBJ2-1, with a tentative D call TRBD1 (6 bases). CDR1 and CDR2 (germline): DFQATT, SNEGSKA (reference sequence). V lost 5 bases to trimming and J lost 4 bases, with 21 bases between them. The CDR3 has 16 amino acids. The chain's CDR3 is CSALGGDGITYNEQFF. The CDR3 region has the DNA TGCAGTGCTTTAGGGGGTGACGGCATAACTTACAATGAGCAGTTCTTC.

The sample holds a few counts of this clonotype. V usage is TRBV29-1 and J usage is TRBJ2-3, with TRBD1 identical over 10 bases. Germline values: CDR1 SQVTM, CDR2 ANQGSEA. The CDR3 length is 15 residues. The junction had 9 bases not matched to a gene; V was cut back by 2 bases and J by 7 bases. The CDR3 is CSVEKWTGGMNTQYF. CDR3 nucleotide sequence: TGCAGCGTTGAAAAGTGGACAGGGGGTATGAATACGCAGTATTTT.

The chain carries TRBV2 and TRBJ2-1, with 12 bases fitting TRBD1. The CDR3 covers 15 residues. Germline CDR1 reads SNHLY; CDR2 reads FYNNEI. V gave up 5 bases and J gave up 9 bases; unmatched junction bases: 8. This CDR3 reads CASSYAGTGGFEQFF. The CDR3 DNA reads as TGTGCCAGCAGTTACGCCGGGACAGGGGGCTTTGAGCAGTTCTTC.